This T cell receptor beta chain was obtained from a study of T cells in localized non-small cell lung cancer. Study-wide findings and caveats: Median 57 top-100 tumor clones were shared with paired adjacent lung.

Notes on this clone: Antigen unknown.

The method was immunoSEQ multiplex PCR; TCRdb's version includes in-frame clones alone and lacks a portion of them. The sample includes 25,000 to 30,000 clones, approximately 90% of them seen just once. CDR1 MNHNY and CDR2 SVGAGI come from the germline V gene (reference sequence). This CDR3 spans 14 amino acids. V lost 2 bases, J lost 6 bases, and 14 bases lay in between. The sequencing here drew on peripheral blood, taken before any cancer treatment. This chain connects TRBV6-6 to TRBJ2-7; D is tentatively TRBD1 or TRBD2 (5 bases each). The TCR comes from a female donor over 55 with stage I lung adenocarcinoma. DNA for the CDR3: TGTGCCAGCAGTTACGGGGGAGACCTCTCCGAGCAGTACTTC. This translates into CASSYGGDLSEQYF.